This T cell receptor beta chain was recovered during a study of post-analysis software for immune sequencing data. General observations from the study: In patients, 4 to 6 TRBV segments were more frequent than in controls, with TRBV5-6, TRBV5-1 and TRBV20-1 among them. Multiple sclerosis patients showed significantly lower normalized Chao1 diversity than controls did.

The authors incorporated unique molecular identifiers into the TCR beta cDNA libraries. MiXCR, applied by TCRdb to the PCR reads, yields one record per CDR3 protein. The table has roughly 600,000 distinct CDR3 sequences, 44% seen once. Remarks on this clonotype: What it binds is not known.

Germline loops: CDR1 SGHVS, CDR2 FQNEAQ. The CDR3 is 14 residues long. Trimming removed 7 bases from V and 4 bases from J, with 13 bases in between. The chain joins TRBV7-8 to TRBJ1-4, with a possible D match to TRBD1 (6 bases). The sample taken for sequencing was blood. The sequence was collected from a girl aged 10 to 17 with multiple sclerosis. The DNA of the CDR3 is TGTGCCAGCACCCCTGAGGGGGATAATGAAAAACTGTTTTTT. Amino acid sequence: CASTPEGDNEKLFF. Full variable domain (rest looked up from reference TRBV7-8 and TRBJ1-4): GAGVSQSPRYKVAKRGQDVALRCDPISGHVSLFWYQQALGQGPEFLTYFQNEAQLDKSGLPSDRFFAERPEGSVSTLKIQRTQQEDSAVYLCASTPEGDNEKLFFGSGTQLSVL.